The 17 T cell receptor beta chains below were found in one sample sequenced in a study of identical twins. TCRdb re-analysed the 5' RACE reads in MiXCR, keeping a single row per CDR3 protein. This sample carries 550,000 to 700,000 distinct CDR3 sequences, approximately 10% of them seen once, and the ten largest clones take 3%. The data also belong to a second study, concerning yellow fever vaccine responses in identical twins.

The source material was PBMCs. These receptors were taken from a woman aged 18-29 years in good health.

This clonotype was seen a few times. The rearrangement joins TRBV25-1 to TRBJ2-7; 7 bases fit TRBD1. This CDR3 contains 15 residues. CDR1 is MGHDK, CDR2 SYGVNS, per germline. V lost 5 bases to trimming and J lost 1 base; unmatched junction nucleotides: 8. This chain's CDR3 is CASSIGRGPSYEQYF. The DNA of the CDR3 is TGTGCCAGCAGTATCGGAAGGGGGCCTTCCTACGAGCAGTACTTC.

V and J are TRBV12-3 or TRBV12-4 and TRBJ2-7; D might be TRBD1 or TRBD2, each matching 5 bases. Trimming took 1 base from V and 5 from J, leaving 18 bases between them. This CDR3 has 16 residues. CDR3 sequence reads: CASSLVVGVGVNEQYF. The CDR3 nucleotides read TGTGCCAGCAGTTTAGTTGTGGGGGTTGGAGTGAACGAGCAGTACTTC.

The chain links TRBV28 to TRBJ2-7; TRBD2 matches 7 bases. Germline values: CDR1 MDHEN, CDR2 SYDVKM. The CDR3 consists of 15 residues. With 6 bases clipped from V and 5 bases from J, the junction kept 13 bases outside the gene matches. The CDR3 sequence is CASSPSGEGLHEQYF. In nucleotides, the CDR3 is TGTGCCAGCAGCCCTTCGGGGGAGGGCCTGCACGAGCAGTACTTC.

The rearrangement links TRBV7-9 to TRBJ2-3; D might be TRBD1 (6 bases). The V end was cut by 2 bases, the J end by 1 base, with 16 bases between. This CDR3 contains 17 residues. The V gene's germline CDR1 is SEHNR and CDR2 FQNEAQ (reference sequence). Here the CDR3 DNA reads TGTGCCAGCAGCTTAATAACAGGGACGGCGGGCACAGATACGCAGTATTTT. Protein sequence: CASSLITGTAGTDTQYF.

This clonotype was detected a few times. This rearrangement joins TRBV12-3 or TRBV12-4 to TRBJ2-2, with 8 bases aligning to TRBD1. The CDR3 loop spans 18 amino acids. V was pared by 4 bases and J by 5 bases, with 15 bases of the junction left unmatched. As DNA, the CDR3 is TGTGCCAGCAGTTCTCGCAGAACCGGGACAGGAGAGACCGGGGAGCTGTTTTTT. It specifies CASSSRRTGTGETGELFF.

The V call is TRBV4-1, the J call TRBJ2-1, with TRBD1 identical over 10 bases. The CDR3 covers 17 residues. V lost 4 bases to trimming and J lost 7 bases; unmatched junction nucleotides: 13. Germline V gene lookup returns CDR1 MGHRA and CDR2 YSYEKL. The DNA of the CDR3 is TGCGCCAGCAGCCCGCCCGTACCGGGACAGGGGTTGAATGAGCAGTTCTTC. It codes for CASSPPVPGQGLNEQFF.

In its sample, this clonotype was seen a few times. The V gene is TRBV6-1, the J gene TRBJ1-1; D call uncertain. From germline, CDR1 is MNHNS and CDR2 SASEGT. The CDR3 is 16 amino acids. V was shortened by 6 bases and J by 0 bases, with 17 bases between the two germline ends. The chain's CDR3 is CASRVSISLLNTEAFF. CDR3 bases: TGTGCCAGCAGAGTTAGTATCAGTCTTCTGAACACTGAAGCTTTCTTT.

The rearrangement joins TRBV6-1 to TRBJ2-1, with 8 positions matching TRBD2. The CDR3 length is 14 residues. Looked up from germline, CDR1 is MNHNS and CDR2 is SASEGT. The V segment lost 7 bases and the J segment 5 bases; nucleotides outside the gene matches: 7. CDR3 bases: TGTGCCAGCAAGCCCGGGGGGGCCCACAATGAGCAGTTCTTC. It is translated as CASKPGGAHNEQFF.

The chain uses TRBV4-2 and TRBJ1-1; D gene uncertain. V lost 5 bases, J lost 1 base, and 8 bases lay in between. Germline V gene sequence: CDR1 LGHNA, CDR2 YNFKEQ. This CDR3 spans 13 amino acids. The DNA for the CDR3 is TGTGCCAGCAGCTTTCAGCAGAACACTGAAGCTTTCTTT. The encoded protein is CASSFQQNTEAFF.

The genes are TRBV19 and TRBJ2-4, with a tentative D call TRBD2 (5 bases). The V gene's germline CDR1 is LNHDA and CDR2 SQIVND (reference sequence). Trimming left V 1 base short and J 1 base short, with 5 bases between. The CDR3 consists of 14 residues. The CDR3 bases are TGTGCCAGTAGTATAGGAGGGGCCAAAAACATTCAGTACTTC. Its protein product is CASSIGGAKNIQYF. Together with reference TRBV19 and TRBJ2-4, the CDR3 gives the full variable domain: DGGITQSPKYLFRKEGQNVTLSCEQNLNHDAMYWYRQDPGQGLRLIYYSQIVNDFQKGDIAEGYSVSREKKESFPLTVTSAQKNPTAFYLCASSIGGAKNIQYFGAGTRLSVL.

The chain carries TRBV7-8 and TRBJ2-3; 7 nucleotides align to TRBD1. The CDR3 runs to 16 residues. Germline CDR1 reads SGHVS; CDR2 reads FQNEAQ. After removal of 0 bases from V and 6 bases from J, the junction contained 9 bases not matched to a gene. The CDR3 region is CASSLAGDRLRDTQYF. CDR3 in DNA: TGTGCCAGCAGCTTAGCAGGGGACAGACTAAGGGATACGCAGTATTTT.

The rearrangement uses TRBV4-2 and TRBJ2-6; 7 bases fit TRBD1. The CDR3 has 17 residues. V shed 0 bases and J 0 bases; nucleotides not matched to a gene: 2. Germline V lookup: CDR1 LGHNA, CDR2 YNFKEQ. Written as DNA, the CDR3 is TGTGCCAGCAGCCAAGAGGGACAGACCTCTGGGGCCAACGTCCTGACTTTC. Encoded protein: CASSQEGQTSGANVLTF.

This clonotype was counted at least ten times. CDR3 sequence: CATGGGENTGELFF. CDR3 DNA sequence: TGTGCCACCGGTGGGGGGGAGAACACCGGGGAGCTGTTTTTT. The V gene is TRBV15, the J gene TRBJ2-2; the match to TRBD2 covers 7 bases. V lost 8 bases and J lost 1; bases outside the gene matches: 4. This CDR3 spans 14 amino acids. Germline CDR1 is LNHNV and CDR2 is YYDKDF (reference sequence).

This clonotype was seen more than once but under ten times. The chain has TRBV5-1 and TRBJ2-7, with a weak D call TRBD2 (6 bases). Germline V CDR1 and CDR2: SGHRS, YFSETQ. V lost 1 base and J 7 bases, leaving 27 bases between the germline ends. This CDR3 has 18 amino acids. CDR3 nucleotides: TGCGCCAGCAGCTTGATCCTTTCTTTACGCGACGGGGGAACGGAGCAGTACTTC. Protein: CASSLILSLRDGGTEQYF.

This clonotype has at least ten counts. V gene TRBV3-1 combines with J gene TRBJ2-7; the D gene is possibly TRBD2 (6 bases). V was trimmed by 4 bases and J by 2 bases, leaving 24 bases between them. The CDR3 is 18 amino acids. CDR1 and CDR2 from the germline V gene are LGHDT and YNNKEL (reference sequence). The CDR3 DNA reads as TGTGCCAGCAGCCCCCCCAAGCCCCCGGGAGTCCAGGCCTACGAGCAGTACTTC. Translation: CASSPPKPPGVQAYEQYF.

This clonotype was picked up a small number of times. The rearrangement joins TRBV20-1 to TRBJ2-1; 12 bases line up with TRBD1. Trimming took 6 bases from V and 6 from J; bases not matched to a gene: 6. The germline V gene has CDR1 DFQATT and CDR2 SNEGSKA (reference sequence). The CDR3 is 14 residues long. CDR3 amino acids: CSAQGQGASNEQFF. The CDR3 DNA sequence: TGCAGTGCACAGGGACAGGGGGCCTCCAATGAGCAGTTCTTC.

This clonotype has only a few counts. The gene calls are TRBV3-1 and TRBJ1-3; no clear D. The germline V and J ends were trimmed by 0 bases and 0 bases, with 15 bases remaining between them. CDR3 length: 18 residues. Germline V lookup: CDR1 LGHDT, CDR2 YNNKEL (reference sequence). The CDR3 reads CASSQDSNRANSGNTIYF. DNA for the CDR3: TGTGCCAGCAGCCAAGATTCGAATCGGGCCAACTCTGGAAACACCATATATTTT.